This T cell receptor (beta chain) emerged from a study of blood T cell repertoires in COVID-19. Study information: T cells, B-cell-depleted T cells, or PBMCs supplied cDNA or gDNA.

The participants were between about 18 and 90 years old and came from about two dozen US areas. Allocation to cohorts depended on clinical history reported by the participants. How the authors handled the data: Amplifying reference gene primers gave estimates of nucleated cell counts. TCRdb's copy holds only in-frame clones and misses some; the assay was immunoSEQ multiplex PCR. The DNA was the basis for D and trimming; V, J and clone size are from that table. The sample lists about 190,000 clones; under 80% were seen once. Sequenced material: PBMCs or T cells enriched from blood (not recorded which). The sequence was obtained from a woman in her fifties or sixties with acute COVID-19.

The CDR3 is CASSFLGGAGEAFF. In nucleotides, the CDR3 is TGTGCCAGCAGTTTTCTAGGGGGCGCGGGTGAAGCTTTCTTT. This chain connects TRBV28 to TRBJ1-1, with 7 bases lining up with TRBD1. Germline loops: CDR1 MDHEN, CDR2 SYDVKM. This CDR3 is 14 amino acids long. Unmatched junction bases numbered 8, after V lost 3 bases and J lost 7 bases.